Below, 19 T cell receptor beta chains from the same sample are listed, as sequenced in a study of T cell repertoires in cytomegalovirus infection. These receptors are not linked to any known antigen. Via MiXCR, TCRdb re-called the reads, giving one row per CDR3 protein. Of approximately 470,000 distinct CDR3 sequences listed, under 55% are singletons. The sample here was cultured PBMCs, taken from culture after CMV antigen stimulation. Every receptor here comes from a human donor in good health (CMV status not recorded). Some clones in this sample may be carry-over from other donors' samples.

In its sample, this clonotype was seen many times. The gene calls are TRBV7-2 and TRBJ1-1; D is unclear. The length of the CDR3 is 14 residues. The ends were cut back, 6 bases at V and 5 bases at J, with 16 bases in the middle. Germline V gene sequence: CDR1 SGHTA, CDR2 FQGNSA. Written as DNA, the CDR3 is TGTGCCAGCAGTACGAGACCTAGGCGGACTGAAGCTTTCTTT. It translates to CASSTRPRRTEAFF.

V usage is TRBV7-2 and J usage is TRBJ2-1; 9 nucleotides line up with TRBD1. There are 13 residues in the CDR3. CDR1 and CDR2 from the germline V gene are SGHTA and FQGNSA. The J segment lost 8 bases and the V segment lost 5 bases, leaving 4 bases of the junction unmatched. CDR3 amino acids: CASSVQGADEQFF. In DNA, the CDR3 is TGTGCCAGCAGCGTACAGGGGGCCGATGAGCAGTTCTTC.

The chain uses TRBV20-1 and TRBJ2-1; either TRBD1 or TRBD2 may fit D (6 bases each). The germline V and J ends were trimmed by 0 bases and 7 bases, with 19 bases remaining between them. The CDR3 is made up of 16 amino acids. The germline CDR1 and CDR2 sequences are DFQATT and SNEGSKA (reference sequence). The chain's CDR3 is CSAREARRLGGNEQFF. CDR3 bases: TGCAGTGCTAGAGAAGCCAGGCGACTAGGGGGTAATGAGCAGTTCTTC.

This clonotype appeared a few times. The V and J genes are TRBV23-1 and TRBJ2-2; D is perhaps TRBD1 or TRBD2 (5 bases each). TRBV23-1 is annotated as an ORF whose role is uncertain. V lost 7 bases to trimming and J lost 2 bases, with 11 bases between them. The CDR3 spans 14 residues. In DNA form, the CDR3 reads TGCGCCAGCAACCGGGACCCCAACACCGGGGAGCTGTTTTTT. Translating gives CASNRDPNTGELFF.

The sample holds one count of this clonotype. This sequence joins TRBV6-1 and TRBJ2-5; 9 bases align to TRBD1. Germline trimming cut 6 bases from V and 5 bases from J; bases unmatched to any gene: 1. Germline loops: CDR1 MNHNS, CDR2 SASEGT. There are 12 residues in the CDR3. CDR3 sequence reads: CASRGTGETQYF. For the CDR3, the DNA is TGTGCCAGCAGGGGGACAGGGGAGACCCAGTACTTC.

The rearrangement uses TRBV5-1 and TRBJ1-2; possibly TRBD1 for D (5 bases). The CDR3 is 14 residues long. V was clipped by 0 bases and J by 8 bases, with 14 bases between them. CDR1 is SGHRS and CDR2 is YFSETQ in the germline V gene. The CDR3 here is CASSLGTSREGYTF. The CDR3 region has the DNA TGCGCCAGCAGCTTGGGGACATCCCGGGAGGGCTACACCTTC.

The gene calls are TRBV10-3 and TRBJ2-5; D tentatively reads TRBD1 or TRBD2 (5 bases each). Looked up from germline, CDR1 is ENHRY and CDR2 is SYGVKD. V was clipped by 8 bases and J by 0 bases, with 13 bases between them. This CDR3 has 14 residues. The CDR3 reads CAIWDEMYQETQYF. Written as DNA, the CDR3 is TGTGCCATCTGGGACGAGATGTACCAAGAGACCCAGTACTTC.

This clonotype was detected a few times. V gene TRBV5-6 combines with J gene TRBJ2-1; unclear D gene. This CDR3 region has 11 residues. Per germline, CDR1 SGHDT and CDR2 YYEEEE. V gave up 3 bases and J gave up 8 bases, with 6 bases separating them. This CDR3 is CASSSRYEQFF. CDR3 in DNA: TGTGCCAGCAGCTCTCGGTATGAGCAGTTCTTC.

The V and J genes are TRBV7-9 and TRBJ2-1; perhaps TRBD2 as D (6 bases). The ends were cut back, 5 bases at V and 5 bases at J, with 10 bases in the middle. CDR1 SEHNR and CDR2 FQNEAQ come from the germline V gene (reference sequence). The CDR3 sequence is 13 residues long. CDR3 sequence: CASSARDDNEQFF. As DNA, the CDR3 is TGTGCCAGCAGCGCGCGGGACGACAATGAGCAGTTCTTC.

This clonotype was detected ten times or more. The DNA of the CDR3 is TGCGCCAGCAGCTCTCTGGCCCACAATGAGCAGTTCTTC. This encodes CASSSLAHNEQFF. V gene TRBV5-1 combines with J gene TRBJ2-1; D call uncertain. Germline lookup yields CDR1 SGHRS and CDR2 YFSETQ. The V gene lost 3 bases and the J gene lost 5 bases, with 9 bases spanning the gap. The CDR3 has 13 amino acids.

The rearrangement uses TRBV11-2 and TRBJ1-4; the D is unclear. Germline-derived CDR1 and CDR2 are SGHAT and FQNNGV. The CDR3 runs 15 residues. Between the trimmed V and J ends, which lost 5 bases and 0 bases, there was a span of 10 bases. The CDR3: CASSRRPTTNEKLFF. CDR3 DNA sequence: TGTGCCAGCAGCCGTCGGCCGACAACTAATGAAAAACTGTTTTTT.

Ten or more counts support this clonotype. The rearrangement joins TRBV7-6 to TRBJ1-1; 7 bases line up with TRBD1. This CDR3 is built from 17 residues. Germline CDR1 is SGHVS and CDR2 is FNYEAQ. Losses at the gene ends were 2 bases for V and 5 bases for J; bases not matched to a gene: 14. In DNA, the CDR3 is TGTGCCAGCAGCTTAACCCACACACAAAAGGGACAGACTGAAGCTTTCTTT. Translated: CASSLTHTQKGQTEAFF.

In this sample, this clonotype turned up a few times. This chain uses TRBV10-3 with TRBJ1-4; no definite D call. Trimming left V 0 bases short and J 5 bases short, with 4 bases between. The CDR3 covers 13 residues. Germline assignment: CDR1 ENHRY and CDR2 SYGVKD. CDR3 amino acids: CAISESPNEKLFF. CDR3 DNA: TGTGCCATCAGTGAGTCTCCGAATGAAAAACTGTTTTTT.

This clonotype was recorded once. V and J are TRBV7-8 and TRBJ1-3, with D possibly matching TRBD1 (5 bases). This CDR3 spans 14 amino acids. Germline CDR1 SGHVS, CDR2 FQNEAQ. V dropped 8 bases and J dropped 2 bases, with 13 bases sitting between them. The CDR3 loop reads CASDSGGTGNTIYF. Written as DNA, the CDR3 is TGTGCCAGCGATTCGGGGGGAACTGGAAACACCATATATTTT.

This clonotype has a handful of counts. The CDR3 coding sequence is TGTGCCAGCAGCTTAAGGACAGGCCTCCAGGGAACCGAAGCTTTCTTT. Translation: CASSLRTGLQGTEAFF. The chain combines TRBV11-2 with TRBJ1-1; 7 bases agree with TRBD1. The CDR3 has 16 amino acids. Germline loops: CDR1 SGHAT, CDR2 FQNNGV. V shed 2 bases, J shed 8 bases, and the junction held 14 bases outside the gene matches.

The V call is TRBV6-8, the J call TRBJ2-4, with D perhaps matching TRBD1 (8 bases). Trimming removed 6 bases from V and 1 base from J, with 13 bases in between. There are 15 residues in the CDR3. Germline CDR1 MNHGY, CDR2 SAAAGT. CDR3 DNA sequence: TGTGCCAGCAGACAGGGGGGGGGGGCCAAAAACATTCAGTACTTC. Its translation: CASRQGGGAKNIQYF.

There are a few counts of this clonotype. This sequence joins TRBV6-5 and TRBJ1-6; D ambiguous. The CDR3 consists of 15 residues. Germline CDR1 MNHEY, CDR2 SVGAGI. With 2 bases removed from V and 2 bases from J, the gap between germline ends came to 7 bases. The CDR3 is CASSYLGTYNSPLHF. CDR3 DNA: TGTGCCAGCAGTTACCTCGGGACCTATAATTCACCCCTCCACTTT.

The sample holds many counts of this clonotype. The genes are TRBV7-2 and TRBJ2-4, with 12 bases matching TRBD2. The V gene end was trimmed by 6 bases and the J gene end by 1 base; junction bases not matched to a gene: 10. CDR3 size: 18 residues. CDR1 is SGHTA, CDR2 FQGNSA, per germline. Here the CDR3 DNA reads TGTGCCAGCAGTTCGGGACTAGCGGGTTATCGGGCCAAAAACATTCAGTACTTC. Protein product: CASSSGLAGYRAKNIQYF.

The chain employs TRBV12-3 or TRBV12-4 and TRBJ1-5; D is unresolved. Trimming removed 6 bases at V and 9 bases at J, with 12 bases between. The length of the CDR3 is 12 residues. The CDR3 is CASSPLAGPQHF. CDR3 DNA sequence: TGTGCCAGCAGCCCCCTGGCGGGGCCCCAGCATTTT.